The subject of this entry is one TCR beta chain. This specimen comes from a study of blood T cell repertoires in COVID-19. Study details: Sites across the United States, Italy and Spain contributed samples from acute and convalescent COVID-19.

This CDR3 spans 13 amino acids. In germline, CDR1 is GTSNPN, CDR2 SVGIG (reference sequence). Deletions cut 5 bases from V and 5 bases from J, with 15 bases between. Study processing details: Amplification from reference gene primers served as the basis for estimated nucleated cell counts. Data came from immunoSEQ multiplex PCR; TCRdb stores just in-frame clones and leaves some out. V, J and clone size are those of that table, while D and trimming were read from the DNA. The sample holds under 400,000 clones, approximately 89% seen once. The source material was peripheral blood. This TCR was sampled from a woman in her sixties with COVID-19, enrolled during active disease. The chain is built from TRBV30 and TRBJ1-1; weak D call: TRBD1 (6 bases). CDR3 bases: TGTGCCTGGCAAGGGCAGGGGCCAACTGAAGCTTTCTTT. It encodes CAWQGQGPTEAFF.